These T cell receptor beta chains were read from a single sample in a study of blood T cell repertoires in COVID-19. Assay: immunoSEQ multiplex PCR; the TCRdb copy retains only in-frame clones and omits some. The sample holds tens of thousands of clones, about nine tenths seen once. Sequencing input: peripheral blood. These receptors all come from a human donor with acute or convalescent COVID-19. The donor label of this sample is uncertain. CDR3s include the opening cysteine and the closing phenylalanine or tryptophan. The D gene is left open where the match is weak. Some rows have no size entry. The others give once, few or many, or a class for an expanded clone.

TRBV19	.	TRBJ2-5	.	CASREGSTGETQYF	TGTGCCAGTAGGGAGGGTTCTACCGGAGAGACCCAGTACTTC
TRBV6-5	.	TRBJ2-5	.	CALNGGAQETQYF	TGTGCCTTAAACGGGGGTGCACAGGAGACCCAGTACTTC
TRBV2	TRBD2	TRBJ2-3	.	CASSPQLAFPPDTQYF	TGTGCCAGCAGCCCGCAACTAGCGTTCCCTCCGGATACGCAGTATTTT
TRBV19	.	TRBJ1-1	.	CASSYQVGRTEAFF	TGTGCCAGTAGTTACCAGGTTGGTCGCACTGAAGCTTTCTTT
TRBV5-4	.	TRBJ1-5	.	CASSSGGGKPQHF	TGTGCCAGCAGCTCGGGCGGGGGAAAGCCCCAGCATTTT
TRBV3-1/TRBV3-2	.	TRBJ2-5	.	CASSRLGETQYF	TGTGCCAGCAGCCGCCTAGGCGAGACCCAGTACTTC
TRBV7-6	.	TRBJ2-2	.	CASSSPFGHMEWANTGELFF	TGTGCCAGCAGCTCCCCCTTTGGGCACATGGAATGGGCGAACACCGGGGAGCTGTTTTTT
TRBV28	TRBD1	TRBJ1-5	.	CASRTQGDNQPQHF	TGTGCCAGCAGGACTCAGGGGGACAATCAGCCCCAGCATTTT
TRBV4-1	.	TRBJ2-7	.	CASSPGTGRTSQNQNEQYF	TGCGCCAGCAGCCCGGGAACGGGCAGAACTAGTCAAAATCAGAACGAGCAGTACTTC
TRBV6-6	.	TRBJ1-5	.	CASSYDGNQPQHF	TGTGCCAGCAGTTATGACGGGAATCAGCCCCAGCATTTT
TRBV5-1	TRBD2	TRBJ2-3	.	CASSFSASGRGADTQYF	TGCGCCAGCAGCTTCTCCGCTAGCGGGAGAGGGGCGGATACGCAGTATTTT
TRBV5-1	TRBD1	TRBJ1-1	.	CASLPGTGNTEAFF	TGCGCCAGCTTACCCGGGACAGGAAACACTGAAGCTTTCTTT
TRBV6-6	.	TRBJ1-1	.	CASLRAPPESEAFF	TGTGCCAGCCTCAGGGCCCCGCCCGAGTCTGAAGCTTTCTTT
TRBV28	.	TRBJ2-3	.	CASSRPRWGETDTQYF	TGTGCCAGCAGTCGACCTCGATGGGGGGAAACAGATACGCAGTATTTT
TRBV30	.	TRBJ2-5	few	CAWSGGPQETQYF	TGTGCCTGGAGTGGAGGTCCTCAAGAGACCCAGTACTTC
TRBV24-1	.	TRBJ2-3	.	CATSDEGDSTDTQYF	TGTGCCACCAGTGACGAGGGGGACAGCACAGATACGCAGTATTTT
TRBV6-5	.	TRBJ1-1	.	CASTNARMNTEAFF	TGTGCCAGCACTAACGCGCGGATGAACACTGAAGCTTTCTTT
TRBV2	TRBD1	TRBJ2-1	.	CAGKDRGYEQFF	TGTGCCGGAAAGGACAGGGGCTATGAGCAGTTCTTC
TRBV19	.	TRBJ1-2	.	CASTPSDYGYTF	TGTGCCAGTACCCCCTCGGACTATGGCTACACCTTC
TRBV6-6	.	TRBJ1-2	.	CASSYAGYGYTF	TGTGCCAGCAGTTACGCGGGATATGGCTACACCTTC
TRBV7-9	TRBD1	TRBJ2-1	.	CASSADRGAYNEQFF	TGTGCCAGCAGCGCGGACAGGGGCGCCTACAATGAGCAGTTCTTC
TRBV19	.	TRBJ1-4	.	CASSRTARKDEKLFF	TGTGCCAGTAGCCGGACAGCCCGAAAGGACGAAAAACTGTTTTTT
TRBV4-1	.	TRBJ2-1	.	CASSPLVGAGYNEQFF	TGCGCCAGCAGCCCATTGGTAGGGGCGGGATACAATGAGCAGTTCTTC
TRBV7-9	TRBD1	TRBJ1-2	once	CASSSSRQGAGYGYTF	TGTGCCAGCAGCTCAAGCCGACAGGGGGCAGGGTATGGCTACACCTTC
TRBV2	TRBD1	TRBJ1-6	.	CASSETGTGNNSPLHF	TGTGCCAGCAGTGAAACCGGGACAGGGAATAATTCACCCCTCCACTTT
TRBV3-1/TRBV3-2	TRBD2	TRBJ2-7	once	CASSLAGAYEQYF	TGTGCCAGCAGCCTAGCGGGGGCCTACGAGCAGTACTTC
TRBV6-4	TRBD2	TRBJ2-3	.	CASSDGLAGGEDTQYF	TGTGCCAGCAGTGACGGACTAGCGGGAGGTGAAGATACGCAGTATTTT
TRBV10-2	.	TRBJ2-7	.	CASSEFQGRGTEQYF	TGCGCCAGCAGTGAGTTCCAAGGCAGGGGAACCGAGCAGTACTTC
TRBV24-1	TRBD2	TRBJ2-3	once	CATSPTSGGGTDTQYF	TGTGCCACCAGTCCGACTAGCGGGGGTGGTACAGATACGCAGTATTTT
TRBV7-2	.	TRBJ2-7	.	CASSPTGSYEQYF	TGTGCCAGCAGCCCGACTGGCTCCTACGAGCAGTACTTC
TRBV2	.	TRBJ2-5	.	CAQTTASQETQYF	TGTGCCCAGACGACAGCCTCCCAAGAGACCCAGTACTTC
TRBV18	TRBD2	TRBJ2-7	.	CASSQGASGTYEQYF	TGTGCCAGCTCCCAAGGGGCTAGCGGAACCTACGAGCAGTACTTC
TRBV10-3	.	TRBJ2-3	.	CAISESKPGISDTQYF	TGTGCCATCAGTGAGTCGAAGCCGGGAATCTCAGATACGCAGTATTTT
TRBV18	.	TRBJ1-5	.	CASSPDRNQPQHF	TGTGCCAGCTCACCTGACAGAAATCAGCCCCAGCATTTT
TRBV5-1	.	TRBJ1-2	few	CASRMVTGNYGYTF	TGCGCCAGCAGAATGGTCACAGGAAACTATGGCTACACCTTC
TRBV7-8	.	TRBJ2-7	once	CASSSTGRGYEQYF	TGTGCCAGCAGCTCCACAGGGAGAGGCTACGAGCAGTACTTC
TRBV5-8	.	TRBJ1-2	.	CASSFQYGYTF	TGTGCCAGCAGCTTTCAATATGGCTACACCTTC
TRBV10-1	TRBD1	TRBJ1-5	.	CASIPPPRGPGGNQPQHF	TGCGCCAGCATACCTCCCCCCCGGGGGCCAGGGGGTAATCAGCCCCAGCATTTT
TRBV9	TRBD1	TRBJ1-3	.	CASSPGTAFSSGNTIYF	TGTGCCAGCAGCCCAGGGACAGCCTTCAGCTCTGGAAACACCATATATTTT
TRBV3-1/TRBV3-2	.	TRBJ1-6	.	CASSQEGGAYNSPLHF	TGTGCCAGCAGCCAAGAAGGGGGGGCCTATAATTCACCCCTCCACTTT
TRBV12-3/TRBV12-4	TRBD1	TRBJ1-1	.	CASRTGGTEAFF	TGTGCCAGCAGAACAGGGGGCACTGAAGCTTTCTTT
TRBV7-9	.	TRBJ1-1	few	CASSKTDTEAFF	TGTGCCAGCAGCAAAACAGACACTGAAGCTTTCTTT
TRBV3-1/TRBV3-2	.	TRBJ1-1	.	CASSQDQWRGTEAFF	TGTGCCAGCAGCCAGGATCAGTGGCGGGGCACTGAAGCTTTCTTT
TRBV19	.	TRBJ1-3	.	CASSIGPDRTSGNTIYF	TGTGCCAGTAGTATTGGTCCGGACCGGACTTCTGGAAACACCATATATTTT
TRBV6-5	.	TRBJ2-3	.	CATGKTSTDTQYF	TGTGCCACAGGGAAAACTAGCACAGATACGCAGTATTTT
TRBV7-9	TRBD1	TRBJ2-3	.	CASTLDRSTDTQYF	TGTGCCAGCACCTTGGACAGGAGCACAGATACGCAGTATTTT
TRBV7-9	.	TRBJ1-3	.	CASSLSRTISGNTIYF	TGTGCCAGCAGCCTATCCCGGACTATTTCTGGAAACACCATATATTTT
TRBV11-2	TRBD1	TRBJ1-5	.	CASSPGGLTGRPQHF	TGTGCCAGCAGCCCAGGGGGGTTGACGGGAAGGCCCCAGCATTTT